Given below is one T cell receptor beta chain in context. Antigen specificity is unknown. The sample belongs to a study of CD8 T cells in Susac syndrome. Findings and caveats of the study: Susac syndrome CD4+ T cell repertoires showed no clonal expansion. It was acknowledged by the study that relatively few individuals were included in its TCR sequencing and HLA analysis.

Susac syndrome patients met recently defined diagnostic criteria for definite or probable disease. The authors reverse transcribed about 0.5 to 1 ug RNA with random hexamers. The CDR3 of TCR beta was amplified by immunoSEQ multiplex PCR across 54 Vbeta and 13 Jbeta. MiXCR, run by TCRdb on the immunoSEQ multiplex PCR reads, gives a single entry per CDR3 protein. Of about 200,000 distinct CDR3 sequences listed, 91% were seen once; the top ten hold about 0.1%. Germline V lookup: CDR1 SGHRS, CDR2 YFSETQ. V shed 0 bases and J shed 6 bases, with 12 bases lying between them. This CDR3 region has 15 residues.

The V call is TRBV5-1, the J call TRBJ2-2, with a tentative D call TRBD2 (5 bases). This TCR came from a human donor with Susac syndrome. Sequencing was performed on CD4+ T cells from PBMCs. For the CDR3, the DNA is TGCGCCAGCAGCTTGGATGCCGGGGTGCCCGGGGAGCTGTTTTTT. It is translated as CASSLDAGVPGELFF.